The 4 T cell receptor beta chains presented below share a single source sample, sequenced in a study of OX40 agonist ivuxolimab in advanced cancers. Here immunoSEQ multiplex PCR was the method, and the copy in TCRdb shows in-frame clones only, minus some. The data hold more than 45,000 clones, with approximately 83% observed a single time. The sequencing here drew on CD4+ or CD8+ T cells sorted from blood, taken in a trial of the OX40 agonist ivuxolimab. The receptors stem from an adult with an advanced solid tumor such as melanoma, head and neck, liver or kidney cancer.

The chain joins TRBV29-1 to TRBJ2-1; 11 nucleotides agree with TRBD2. The germline CDR1 and CDR2 sequences are SQVTM and ANQGSEA. The CDR3 has 13 amino acids. The trim removed 7 bases at V and 5 bases at J, leaving 4 bases unmatched. CDR3 sequence (DNA): TGCAGCGCAACTAGCGGGAGTAACAATGAGCAGTTCTTC. It encodes CSATSGSNNEQFF.

This clone has only a few counts. This chain links TRBV6-6 with TRBJ2-7, with 11 bases that match TRBD1. J gave up 2 bases and V 5 bases, and 5 bases lay outside the gene matches. The CDR3 has 15 residues. Germline CDR1 is MNHNY and CDR2 is SVGAGI (reference sequence). CDR3 DNA sequence: TGTGCCAGCAGTCCCCGGACAGGGGGCGCCTACGAGCAGTACTTC. Encoded protein: CASSPRTGGAYEQYF.

This chain links TRBV19 with TRBJ2-3, with TRBD1 identical over 7 bases. The CDR3 contains 13 residues. Germline trimming cut 8 bases from V and 2 bases from J; bases unmatched to any gene: 4. Germline V CDR1 and CDR2: LNHDA, SQIVND (reference sequence). The CDR3 bases are TGTGCCAGTTCCCAGGGGGACACAGATACGCAGTATTTT. It encodes CASSQGDTDTQYF.

V is TRBV6-6 and J is TRBJ2-7; perhaps TRBD1 as D (6 bases). This CDR3 comprises 14 residues. V was cut by 6 bases and J by 2 bases, with 14 bases left in between. Per the germline V gene, CDR1 is MNHNY and CDR2 is SVGAGI (reference sequence). CDR3 in DNA: TGTGCCAGCAGAACAACAGGGTCCGCCTACGAGCAGTACTTC. Protein sequence: CASRTTGSAYEQYF.